Listed below are T cell receptor beta chains from one sample, sequenced in a study of cytomegalovirus exposure and HLA in healthy donors. Some clones are missing from TCRdb's copy, which holds only in-frame ones; the method was immunoSEQ multiplex PCR. The repertoire holds about 140,000 clones, with about 85% as singletons. The sequencing input was PBMCs. These receptors all stem from a female donor in good health and CMV-seronegative. CDR3s include the opening cysteine and the closing phenylalanine or tryptophan. The D gene is left open where the match is weak. Clone sizes are given selectively: once, few, many, or a class where the clone is expanded.

J,D,V,size,DNA,CDR3
TRBJ2-1,.,TRBV5-1,.,TGCGCCAGCAGCCCGGCGGGATACAATGAGCAGTTCTTC,CASSPAGYNEQFF
TRBJ1-2,.,TRBV5-4,.,TGTGCCAGCAGCATCGGAGATAATGGCTACACCTTC,CASSIGDNGYTF
TRBJ1-4,.,TRBV27,.,TGTGCCAGCAGCAGGGTCGGGAATGAAAAACTGTTTTTT,CASSRVGNEKLFF
TRBJ1-5,.,TRBV19,.,TGTGCCAGTAGTATGAGGGAAACTCAGCCCCAGCATTTT,CASSMRETQPQHF
TRBJ2-7,TRBD2,TRBV10-3,.,TGTGCCATCAGCCCCCCGGGACTAGCGGGGCAAGAGCAGTACTTC,CAISPPGLAGQEQYF
TRBJ2-7,TRBD2,TRBV27,.,TGTGCCAGCAGTTTATCTTGGGCGGGAGGGACCTACGAGCAGTACTTC,CASSLSWAGGTYEQYF
TRBJ2-7,.,TRBV27,.,TGTGCCAGCAGTGCCTACTACGAGCAGTACTTC,CASSAYYEQYF
TRBJ2-1,TRBD1,TRBV28,once,TGTGCCAGCAGTTACAGGGGCCTACCCTACAATGAGCAGTTCTTC,CASSYRGLPYNEQFF
TRBJ1-4,.,TRBV15,.,TGTGCCACCAGCAGAGATGGGACCGGGGGAAGAGACGAAAAACTGTTTTTT,CATSRDGTGGRDEKLFF
TRBJ1-5,.,TRBV7-2,.,TGTGCCAGCTCCCGGGGAGGGCGCAATCAGCCCCAGCATTTT,CASSRGGRNQPQHF
TRBJ2-1,.,TRBV9,few,TGTGCCAGCAGCGTAGGGGGAGTCTCGACGAATGAGCAGTTCTTC,CASSVGGVSTNEQFF
TRBJ2-7,TRBD1,TRBV29-1,.,TGCAGCGTTGAAACCGGGACAGGGGTTGAGCAGTACTTC,CSVETGTGVEQYF
TRBJ2-2,.,TRBV7-2,.,TGTGCCAGCTCCCCCCTCGGGGTACGGTCCGGGGAGCTGTTTTTT,CASSPLGVRSGELFF
TRBJ2-7,TRBD1,TRBV27,.,TGTGCCAGCAGTCCGTGGACAGGGCTCCCCTACGAGCAGTACTTC,CASSPWTGLPYEQYF
TRBJ2-7,.,TRBV10-3,.,TGTGCCATCAGTGAGTACGGGGGCTACGAGCAGTACTTC,CAISEYGGYEQYF
TRBJ1-1,.,TRBV28,.,TGTGCCAGCAGTCTGGGGGGGCTTAGGGTGAACACTGAAGCTTTCTTT,CASSLGGLRVNTEAFF
TRBJ1-4,.,TRBV25-1,.,TGTGCCAGCAGGGATGATAAGGGGAATGAAAAACTGTTTTTT,CASRDDKGNEKLFF
TRBJ1-1,TRBD1,TRBV19,.,TGTGCCAGTAGCGACAGGGCCACTGAAGCTTTCTTT,CASSDRATEAFF
TRBJ2-7,TRBD1,TRBV2,.,TGTGCCAGCAGCTTCCAGGGGGCGGACCAGTACTTC,CASSFQGADQYF
TRBJ2-3,TRBD2,TRBV5-1,.,TGCGCCAGCAGCTTGGAGGGACTAGCGGGACGCACAGATACGCAGTATTTT,CASSLEGLAGRTDTQYF
TRBJ1-2,.,TRBV7-2,.,TGTGCCAGCAGCCCTCAGGGTACCTATGGCTACACCTTC,CASSPQGTYGYTF
TRBJ2-5,.,TRBV7-8,few,TGTGCCAGCAGCCTCCGGGTCCTCCAGTACTTC,CASSLRVLQYF